This is a list of T cell receptor beta chains from one sample in a study of blood T cell repertoires in COVID-19. Produced via immunoSEQ multiplex PCR; TCRdb's table is partial and in-frame only. The sample comprises some 210,000 clones, 75% to 90% of which are singletons, and around 8.8% rests with the top ten. Material for sequencing was PBMCs or T cells enriched from blood (not recorded which). These receptors came from a man aged 40-55 years who had recovered from COVID-19. The CDR3 runs from the conserved cysteine through the conserved F or W. Each record gives: V gene, CDR3 protein.

TRBV5-1,CASSSDRNYEQYF
TRBV5-1,CASRFGGESHEQFF
TRBV19,CASTIRQGPNEKLFF
TRBV9,CASSPLDTFMGEQYF
TRBV28,CASSRLSLEAFF
TRBV19,CASGQRETGNTIYF
TRBV12-3/TRBV12-4,CASSSRTSSEQYF
TRBV4-1,CASSLTSGSSYNEQFF
TRBV19,CASSQSGNTEAFF
TRBV19,CASTGNRAYGYTF
TRBV30,CAWSPTGGGNQPQHF
TRBV10-3,CAISTGGHEQYF
TRBV30,CAWSRGRRTEAFF
TRBV7-9,CASSSSGTETQYF
TRBV6-5,CASSYSSSGWAGGYTF
TRBV5-1,CASSGGTGTEQYF
TRBV7-9,CASSPRDRVDTEAFF